Shown below are 20 T cell receptor beta chains from a single sample sequenced in a study of T-cell memory formation after mild COVID-19 (dated by TCRdb to the early 2020s). Library generation was performed with 5' RACE. The sequencing machine was an Illumina NovaSeq 6000. Through fastp at Q25 and MiXCR, TCRdb rebuilt clones from the public reads, retaining in-frame beta chains. Here each entry gathers all rows of one CDR3 protein and keeps the most common genes and DNA. Across this sample there are under 150,000 distinct CDR3 sequences, with 22% seen only once. The biggest ten clones account for approximately 40% of the sample. The sequencing input was PBMCs or a T cell subset sorted from them (not recorded which). These receptors came from a man younger than 35 who had mild COVID-19 (a few samples of this study predate the infection). The sample titles of this study are shuffled in the database, so cell type and time point are left out; the donor was told from shared clones.

This clonotype was observed many times. The CDR3 region has the DNA TGTGCCAGCACCTACCCCGAGACAGGTAGTTGGGGTGAAGCTTTCTTT. The encoded protein is CASTYPETGSWGEAFF. V is TRBV7-2 and J is TRBJ1-1; perhaps TRBD1 as D (6 bases). Deletions cut 7 bases from V and 7 bases from J, with 25 bases between. Germline-derived CDR1 and CDR2 are SGHTA and FQGNSA. The CDR3 is 16 residues long. The entire variable domain, with the rest obtained from reference TRBV7-2 and TRBJ1-1, is as follows: GAGVSQSPSNKVTEKGKDVELRCDPISGHTALYWYRQSLGQGLEFLIYFQGNSAPDKSGLPSDRFSAERTGGSVSTLTIQRTQQEDSAVYLCASTYPETGSWGEAFFGQGTRLTVV.

This clonotype was detected only a few times. V is TRBV12-3 or TRBV12-4 and J is TRBJ1-5; 10 bases agree with TRBD1. The V and J ends lost 4 bases and 7 bases, in that order; junction bases with no gene match: 10. The CDR3 sequence is 16 residues long. CDR3 loop: CASSWGQGKSRQPQHF. In DNA, the CDR3 is TGTGCCAGCAGTTGGGGACAGGGGAAGTCGCGACAGCCCCAGCATTTT.

CDR3 DNA: TGCGCCAGCAGCCAGAAGACCCCGGGGACAGGGGCAAACATTCAGTACTTC. This codes for CASSQKTPGTGANIQYF. The chain recombines TRBV4-1 with TRBJ2-4, with TRBD1 matching 10 bases. This CDR3 is built from 17 residues. Losses at the gene ends were 3 bases for V and 6 bases for J; bases not matched to a gene: 11. Looked up from germline, CDR1 is MGHRA and CDR2 is YSYEKL.

This clonotype was seen just once. The chain joins TRBV27 to TRBJ1-6; D may be TRBD1 (6 bases). Germline V gives CDR1 MNHEY, CDR2 SMNVEV (reference sequence). This CDR3 is built from 14 residues. The ends were cut back, 3 bases at V and 9 bases at J, with 12 bases in the middle. The CDR3 loop is CASSFGGQASPLHF. As DNA, the CDR3 is TGTGCCAGCAGTTTCGGGGGGCAGGCTTCACCCCTCCACTTT.

The chain is built from TRBV5-1 and TRBJ2-2; 13 bases match TRBD2. This CDR3 region has 15 residues. Germline V gene sequence: CDR1 SGHRS, CDR2 YFSETQ. Trimming took 4 bases from V and 6 from J; bases not matched to a gene: 3. In nucleotides, the CDR3 is TGCGCCAGCAGCCCCGGACTAGCGGGGGCCGGGGAGCTGTTTTTT. Its translation is CASSPGLAGAGELFF.

The chain recombines TRBV6-2 or TRBV6-3 with TRBJ2-7, with D perhaps matching TRBD1 (5 bases). The CDR3 is made up of 15 amino acids. Looked up from germline, CDR1 is MNHEY and CDR2 is SVGEGT. V dropped 7 bases and J dropped 2 bases, with 18 bases sitting between them. The CDR3 reads CASTPTTRQTYEQYF. The CDR3 coding sequence is TGTGCCAGCACTCCGACAACGAGACAGACCTACGAGCAGTACTTC.

In DNA, the CDR3 is TGCGCCAGCAGCCAAGGTCATTCCGACACCATATATTTT. It is translated as CASSQGHSDTIYF. This chain connects TRBV4-1 to TRBJ1-3, with unresolved D. Germline V gene lookup returns CDR1 MGHRA and CDR2 YSYEKL. V dropped 1 base and J dropped 8 bases, with 9 bases sitting between them. This CDR3 comprises 13 residues.

J is TRBJ2-5 and V is TRBV4-2; no definite D call. With 0 bases removed from V and 1 base from J, the gap between germline ends came to 6 bases. CDR3 length: 14 residues. Germline values: CDR1 LGHNA, CDR2 YNFKEQ. CDR3 sequence reads: CASSQEGTQETQYF. The CDR3 DNA reads TGTGCCAGCAGCCAAGAAGGAACCCAAGAGACCCAGTACTTC.

This rearrangement joins TRBV27 to TRBJ1-5; 8 bases agree with TRBD1. The CDR3 spans 16 residues. V trimming: 6 bases; J trimming: 3 bases; junction bases outside the gene matches: 10. Germline lookup yields CDR1 MNHEY and CDR2 SMNVEV (reference sequence). The DNA of the CDR3 is TGTGCCAGCAGCCCTACCAGGGGGCGTGTCAATCAGCCCCAGCATTTT. Protein: CASSPTRGRVNQPQHF.

V usage is TRBV4-3 and J usage is TRBJ2-7; 9 bases match TRBD2. The V segment lost 4 bases and the J segment 0 bases; nucleotides outside the gene matches: 4. CDR1 LGHNA and CDR2 YSLEER come from the germline V gene. The CDR3 spans 15 residues. The CDR3 nucleotides read TGCGCCAGCAGCCTTGCTAGCGGGGCCTCCTACGAGCAGTACTTC. Residues: CASSLASGASYEQYF.

The V and J genes are TRBV25-1 and TRBJ2-7; 8 bases agree with TRBD1. Losses at the gene ends were 8 bases for V and 4 bases for J; bases not matched to a gene: 1. The CDR3 contains 11 residues. CDR1 and CDR2 from the germline V gene are MGHDK and SYGVNS. The CDR3 here is CASGQGYEQYF. CDR3 bases: TGTGCCAGCGGACAGGGTTACGAGCAGTACTTC.

The chain has TRBV5-1 and TRBJ2-5; 11 bases line up with TRBD2. J was trimmed by 1 base and V by 0 bases; bases with no gene match: 8. The CDR3 is 18 residues long. CDR1 is SGHRS and CDR2 is YFSETQ in the germline V gene. The CDR3 bases are TGCGCCAGCAGCTTGGCGGCCTCCGGGACTAGCGGCCAAGAGACCCAGTACTTC. The encoded protein is CASSLAASGTSGQETQYF.

The chain is built from TRBV6-2 or TRBV6-3 and TRBJ2-1; 10 nucleotides agree with TRBD2. CDR1 and CDR2 (germline): MNHEY, SVGEGT. The CDR3 covers 17 residues. Trimming at V came to 11 bases and at J to 4 bases, leaving 17 bases not matched to a gene. As DNA, the CDR3 is TGTGCCCACGCTAGGGGTATAGCGGGGGGACCTTACAATGAGCAGTTCTTC. Its protein is CAHARGIAGGPYNEQFF.

This clonotype has a handful of counts. This chain connects TRBV5-1 to TRBJ2-3; TRBD2 matches at 16 bases. V gave up 4 bases and J gave up 4 bases; unmatched junction bases: 6. There are 17 residues in the CDR3. Germline V gene lookup returns CDR1 SGHRS and CDR2 YFSETQ. CDR3 nucleotides: TGCGCCAGCAGCGTGGGACTAGCGGGGGGGCGGGCAGATACGCAGTATTTT. It codes for CASSVGLAGGRADTQYF.

J is TRBJ1-5 and V is TRBV6-2 or TRBV6-3, with 7 bases aligning to TRBD1. Germline V gene lookup returns CDR1 MNHEY and CDR2 SVGEGT. J lost 11 bases, V lost 7 bases, and 14 bases had no gene match. This CDR3 is 14 amino acids long. The CDR3 loop reads CASNRQGINGAQHF. The CDR3 region has the DNA TGTGCCAGCAACCGACAGGGAATAAACGGAGCCCAGCATTTT.

This clonotype has only a few counts. This chain connects TRBV7-2 to TRBJ2-7; D perhaps matches TRBD2 (5 bases). Germline V gives CDR1 SGHTA, CDR2 FQGNSA. CDR3 length: 12 amino acids. Trimming left V 7 bases short and J 3 bases short, with 10 bases between. Written as DNA, the CDR3 is TGTGCCAGCACGAAGAGGGACTACGAGCAGTACGTC. This translates into CASTKRDYEQYV.

The chain links TRBV12-3 or TRBV12-4 to TRBJ1-1; TRBD1 agrees at 12 bases. V was clipped by 10 bases and J by 2 bases; unmatched bases: 11. This CDR3 has 16 amino acids. The CDR3 DNA sequence: TGTGCCACCAACGGGAGGGGACAGGGGGCCAACACTGAAGCTTTCTTT. It specifies CATNGRGQGANTEAFF.

This clonotype has just a few counts. The chain recombines TRBV4-3 with TRBJ2-3; D remains unclear. The CDR3 extends over 14 amino acids. CDR1 and CDR2 (germline): LGHNA, YSLEER. The V end was cut by 0 bases, the J end by 14 bases, with 18 bases between. The DNA for the CDR3 is TGCGCCAGCAGCCAAGATTCGAAGGTGGTGGGCCTGTATTTT. Encoded protein: CASSQDSKVVGLYF.

Only a few counts were recorded for this clonotype. The gene calls are TRBV6-5 and TRBJ1-5, with 12 bases that match TRBD1. There are 17 residues in the CDR3. Trimming cost V 6 bases and J 7 bases; bases outside gene matches: 13. Germline V CDR1 and CDR2: MNHEY, SVGAGI. CDR3 in amino acids: CASRPIRDRGRGQPQHF. Here the CDR3 DNA reads TGTGCCAGCAGACCAATCCGGGACAGGGGGCGAGGGCAGCCCCAGCATTTT.

The rearrangement joins TRBV6-4 to TRBJ2-1, with D uncertain. CDR1 is MRHNA and CDR2 is SNTAGT in the germline V gene. This CDR3 is built from 14 residues. V was pared by 5 bases and J by 6 bases, with 14 bases between. Here the CDR3 reads CASSFRSGTNEQFF. The DNA of the CDR3 is TGTGCCAGCAGTTTCAGATCTGGAACCAATGAGCAGTTCTTC.